Here is one TCR beta chain with its context. Antigen: not known. The junction differs from germline at one of its ends, possibly a read error. Primers used in a second PCR of about 6 to 11 cycles were a sample-barcoded 5' primer and a J-beta primer mix. A template-switch adaptor with 12 random nucleotides tagged each cDNA molecule. Each CDR3 protein gets one entry after TCRdb re-called the 5' RACE reads with MiXCR. The sample includes 980,000 or so distinct CDR3 sequences, roughly 50% of them seen just once. These data are taken from a study of blood T cells in healthy people across ages. Across the whole study: When template switching was applied, about one barcoded beta molecule was captured per two T cells.

Study results and limitations: Naive T cell percentage showed a strong correlation with TCR beta diversity.

The receptor's source is a man under 40 in good health. The sequencing sample was made of blood.

This CDR3 is CASSYATGAYNGQFF. CDR3 sequence (DNA): TGTGCCAGCAGTTACGCGACAGGTGCCTACAATGGGCAGTTCTTC. The chain uses TRBV6-2 or TRBV6-3 and TRBJ2-1, with TRBD1 as a possible D gene (6 bases). The CDR3 extends over 15 amino acids. Germline lookup yields CDR1 MNHEY and CDR2 SVGEGT.